The clone carrying this T cell receptor beta chain was detected a few times. Its specificity is unknown. This CDR3 has 12 amino acids. Germline V gene lookup returns CDR1 SGHDT and CDR2 YYEEEE. V was trimmed by 7 bases and J by 1 base, leaving 7 bases between them. This specimen comes from a study of blood T cells in healthy people across ages. About the research overall: Template switching caught about one barcoded beta molecule for each two T cells. General study findings and limits: Donor CMV status, an unknown factor, possibly confounded changes in expanded clonotypes. Observed TCR beta diversity per million T cells went down as age went up. This fall followed a roughly linear course with age.

Sample-barcoded 5' priming and a J-beta primer mix drove a second PCR of roughly 7 to 11 cycles. TCRdb redid the calling of the 5' RACE reads with MiXCR, one entry per CDR3 protein. The sample lists hundreds of thousands of distinct CDR3 sequences; over 40% were seen once. The receptor was isolated from a woman of 80 years or more in good health. The J gene is TRBJ2-3, the V gene TRBV5-6; D possibly corresponds to TRBD1 (6 bases). The sample taken for sequencing was blood. The CDR3 protein is CASEGGTDTQYF. CDR3 bases: TGTGCCAGCGAGGGGGGCACAGATACGCAGTATTTT.